A single sample is the source of the 21 T cell receptor beta chains below, sequenced in a study of cytomegalovirus exposure and HLA in healthy donors. The PCR had 60 Vbeta and 13 Jbeta primers. The method was immunoSEQ multiplex PCR; TCRdb's version includes in-frame clones alone and lacks a portion of them. The sample carries over 100,000 clones, 74% recorded once. Sequences were obtained from PBMCs. The receptors here all came from a human donor in good health.

V and J are TRBV10-2 and TRBJ1-2, with a tentative D call TRBD1 (6 bases). V lost 4 bases and J lost 3, with 9 bases in between. From germline, CDR1 is WSHSY and CDR2 SAAADI. This CDR3 comprises 13 residues. The CDR3 region is CASSVGGDYGYTF. CDR3 nucleotide sequence: TGCGCCAGCAGTGTTGGGGGCGACTATGGCTACACCTTC.

The chain couples TRBV28 to TRBJ2-5, with D tentatively TRBD1 (6 bases). This CDR3 region has 14 residues. The V and J ends lost 2 bases and 2 bases respectively, with 9 bases between them. The germline V gene has CDR1 MDHEN and CDR2 SYDVKM. The CDR3 spells CASSLQGFQETQYF. The CDR3 nucleotides are TGTGCCAGCAGTTTACAGGGGTTTCAAGAGACCCAGTACTTC.

The V gene is TRBV7-2, the J gene TRBJ2-2; 7 bases match TRBD1. CDR3 length: 16 residues. Germline CDR1 and CDR2: SGHTA and FQGNSA. After removal of 5 bases from V and 6 bases from J, the junction contained 12 bases not matched to a gene. The CDR3 loop reads CASSPPNRGHAGELFF. The DNA for the CDR3 is TGTGCCAGCAGCCCTCCCAACAGGGGACACGCCGGGGAGCTGTTTTTT.

The chain links TRBV6-4 to TRBJ2-5; 8 nucleotides line up with TRBD2. CDR3 length equals 16 residues. Unmatched junction bases numbered 14, after V lost 7 bases and J lost 4 bases. The V gene's germline CDR1 is MRHNA and CDR2 SNTAGT. CDR3 in DNA: TGTGCCAGCATCGGGGGGGGCGGGAGGTTTGGAGAGACCCAGTACTTC. It yields the protein CASIGGGGRFGETQYF.

The chain combines TRBV5-1 with TRBJ2-2; perhaps TRBD2 as D (6 bases). Trimming pared 3 bases from V and 4 bases from J, leaving 19 bases between. CDR1 and CDR2 (germline): SGHRS, YFSETQ. The CDR3 is 17 residues long. The CDR3 here is CASSSKVLGLSTGELFF. In nucleotides, the CDR3 is TGCGCCAGCAGCTCAAAAGTATTGGGACTTAGCACCGGGGAGCTGTTTTTT.

This chain connects TRBV6-1 to TRBJ1-2; D may be TRBD1 (6 bases). Per germline, CDR1 MNHNS and CDR2 SASEGT. The CDR3 is made up of 14 amino acids. V lost 5 bases and J lost 4, with 14 bases in between. The CDR3 region is CASSNQQGTYGYTF. The CDR3, as DNA: TGTGCCAGCAGTAATCAACAGGGAACCTATGGCTACACCTTC.

The gene calls are TRBV7-9 and TRBJ1-1, with 8 bases identical to TRBD1. Germline V gene data show CDR1 as SEHNR and CDR2 as FQNEAQ (reference sequence). This CDR3 spans 17 amino acids. Trimming at V came to 1 base and at J to 2 bases, leaving 9 bases not matched to a gene. CDR3 protein: CASSLGGRGLLNTEAFF. The CDR3 DNA sequence: TGTGCCAGCAGCTTAGGGGGCAGGGGGCTCCTTAACACTGAAGCTTTCTTT. Supplemented by reference TRBV7-9 and TRBJ1-1, the full variable domain reads DTGVSQNPRHKITKRGQNVTFRCDPISEHNRLYWYRQTLGQGPEFLTYFQNEAQLEKSRLLSDRFSAERPKGSFSTLEIQRTEQGDSAMYLCASSLGGRGLLNTEAFFGQGTRLTVV.

The chain employs TRBV28 and TRBJ2-5; 7 bases agree with TRBD1. The V segment lost 5 bases and the J segment 4 bases; nucleotides outside the gene matches: 10. CDR1 and CDR2 from the germline V gene are MDHEN and SYDVKM. The CDR3 length is 15 residues. In DNA form, the CDR3 reads TGTGCCAGCAGTCGAAAGGGGGCGCAAAGAGAGACCCAGTACTTC. It translates to CASSRKGAQRETQYF.

The chain recombines TRBV27 with TRBJ2-7; maybe TRBD2 (7 bases). The CDR3 sequence is 14 residues long. Deletions cut 8 bases from V and 3 bases from J, with 17 bases between. Germline loops: CDR1 MNHEY, CDR2 SMNVEV (reference sequence). The CDR3 protein is CASSGGTHIYEQYF. CDR3 DNA sequence: TGTGCCAGCTCCGGGGGGACACATATCTACGAGCAGTACTTC.

The chain uses TRBV2 and TRBJ2-4, with a possible D match to TRBD2 (6 bases). V gave up 2 bases and J gave up 2 bases, with 10 bases separating them. Germline CDR1 is SNHLY and CDR2 is FYNNEI. The CDR3 is made up of 15 amino acids. The CDR3 is CASSEWGDSKNIQYF. The CDR3 DNA sequence: TGTGCCAGCAGTGAATGGGGGGATTCCAAAAACATTCAGTACTTC.

The rearrangement links TRBV29-1 to TRBJ1-2; 8 bases agree with TRBD1. The CDR3 spans 13 residues. Germline CDR1 and CDR2: SQVTM and ANQGSEA. The ends lost 7 bases at V and 8 bases at J; junction bases unmatched: 12. The CDR3 spells CSGLTGAQGGYTF. The CDR3, as DNA: TGCAGCGGTCTGACAGGGGCGCAGGGAGGCTACACCTTC.

The chain uses TRBV25-1 and TRBJ2-1; D may be TRBD2 (6 bases). This CDR3 is 15 amino acids long. The V gene lost 2 bases and the J gene lost 6 bases, with 14 bases spanning the gap. Germline V lookup: CDR1 MGHDK, CDR2 SYGVNS. CDR3 nucleotides: TGTGCCAGCAGTGAACGACCCGTGGGAGGCAATGAGCAGTTCTTC. Encoded protein: CASSERPVGGNEQFF. Full variable domain (missing parts from reference TRBV25-1 and TRBJ2-1): EADIYQTPRYLVIGTGKKITLECSQTMGHDKMYWYQQDPGMELHLIHYSYGVNSTEKGDLSSESTVSRIRTEHFPLTLESARPSHTSQYLCASSERPVGGNEQFFGPGTRLTVL.

The chain uses TRBV7-3 and TRBJ2-2, with 7 positions matching TRBD1. V dropped 2 bases and J dropped 2; count of bases not matched to a gene: 5. The length of the CDR3 is 16 residues. Germline assignment: CDR1 SGHTA and CDR2 FQGTGA. The DNA of the CDR3 is TGTGCCAGCAGCTTATCGGGACAGACCAACACCGGGGAGCTGTTTTTT. Its translation is CASSLSGQTNTGELFF. Full variable domain (missing parts from reference TRBV7-3 and TRBJ2-2): GAGVSQTPSNKVTEKGKYVELRCDPISGHTALYWYRQSLGQGPEFLIYFQGTGAADDSGLPNDRFFAVRPEGSVSTLKIQRTERGDSAVYLCASSLSGQTNTGELFFGEGSRLTVL.

This clone has a count of ten or more. The chain couples TRBV19 to TRBJ2-3; D gene ambiguous. V lost 7 bases, J lost 2 bases, and 10 bases lay in between. The CDR3 is 13 residues long. Germline lookup yields CDR1 LNHDA and CDR2 SQIVND (reference sequence). The CDR3 sequence: CASTTASTDTQYF. Written as DNA, the CDR3 is TGTGCCAGTACCACTGCCTCCACAGATACGCAGTATTTT.

Concerning this clone: The same CDR3 arises from other DNA sequences in this sample as well. V usage is TRBV15 and J usage is TRBJ2-2, with a tentative D call TRBD1 (5 bases). CDR1 is LNHNV, CDR2 YYDKDF, per germline (reference sequence). The CDR3 spans 14 residues. V was shortened by 3 bases and J by 2 bases, with 7 bases between the two germline ends. The DNA of the CDR3 is TGTGCCACCAGCAGGGGGCTTAACACCGGGGAGCTGTTTTTT. Protein: CATSRGLNTGELFF.

This sequence joins TRBV28 and TRBJ1-1; TRBD1 agrees at 9 bases. Trimming took 6 bases from V and 0 from J; bases not matched to a gene: 11. Germline V gene lookup returns CDR1 MDHEN and CDR2 SYDVKM. The CDR3 has 17 residues. CDR3 coding DNA: TGTGCCAGCAGCTTAACCGGGACAGGGAGTGTGAACACTGAAGCTTTCTTT. Protein product: CASSLTGTGSVNTEAFF.

J is TRBJ2-3 and V is TRBV19; TRBD2 matches at 10 bases. From germline, CDR1 is LNHDA and CDR2 SQIVND (reference sequence). The V segment lost 5 bases and the J segment 5 bases; nucleotides outside the gene matches: 7. The CDR3 length is 15 residues. The CDR3 spells CASSVSGGGGDTQYF. The CDR3 nucleotides are TGTGCCAGTAGTGTGAGCGGGGGGGGAGGAGATACGCAGTATTTT.

The chain carries TRBV5-1 and TRBJ2-5, with 8 bases matching TRBD2. Germline V gives CDR1 SGHRS, CDR2 YFSETQ. V lost 2 bases to trimming and J lost 3 bases; unmatched junction nucleotides: 12. The CDR3 is 17 amino acids. The CDR3 sequence: CASSLPGGPVLEETQYF. For the CDR3, the DNA is TGCGCCAGCAGCTTACCGGGAGGGCCTGTTCTTGAAGAGACCCAGTACTTC.

The chain has TRBV4-1 and TRBJ2-1, with 9 bases matching TRBD2. The CDR3 extends over 18 amino acids. V shed 0 bases, J shed 7 bases, and the junction held 13 bases outside the gene matches. Germline V gives CDR1 MGHRA, CDR2 YSYEKL. DNA for the CDR3: TGCGCCAGCAGCCAAGATCCCCACTCAGCGGGAGGCGGGAATGAGCAGTTCTTC. Protein product: CASSQDPHSAGGGNEQFF.

The chain joins TRBV4-1 to TRBJ2-7; a weak D match, TRBD1 (6 bases). V was trimmed by 3 bases and J by 0 bases, leaving 9 bases between them. CDR3 length: 14 residues. Germline CDR1 and CDR2: MGHRA and YSYEKL. CDR3 protein: CASSQLTGSYEQYF. CDR3 sequence (DNA): TGCGCCAGCAGCCAGCTGACAGGCTCCTACGAGCAGTACTTC.

This chain uses TRBV28 with TRBJ1-2, with 12 bases aligning to TRBD1. The junction had 5 bases not matched to a gene; V was cut back by 6 bases and J by 6 bases. Germline V gives CDR1 MDHEN, CDR2 SYDVKM. There are 14 residues in the CDR3. In DNA, the CDR3 is TGTGCCAGCAGGCTCGGGACAGGGGGCCATGGCTACACCTTC. This translates into CASRLGTGGHGYTF.